Listed below are T cell receptor beta chains from one sample, sequenced in a study of cytomegalovirus exposure and HLA in healthy donors. Produced via immunoSEQ multiplex PCR; TCRdb's table is partial and in-frame only. The sample has 90,000 to 150,000 clones, less than 90% seen once. Specimen: PBMCs. The receptors shown here come from a man over 45 in good health and CMV-seronegative. Each CDR3 is given with its conserved first and last residue. The order of the fields is CDR3 length, J gene, V gene, CDR3 protein.

cdr3_length: 16; j_call: TRBJ2-1; v_call: TRBV5-1; cdr3_aa: CASSLVGGGAVNEQFF
cdr3_length: 13; j_call: TRBJ1-2; v_call: TRBV28; cdr3_aa: CASKGRNRRGYTF
cdr3_length: 15; j_call: TRBJ1-1; v_call: TRBV7-8; cdr3_aa: CASSLVGEANTEAFF
cdr3_length: 15; j_call: TRBJ2-2; v_call: TRBV7-3; cdr3_aa: CASSLQGADTGELFF
cdr3_length: 14; j_call: TRBJ2-1; v_call: TRBV5-1; cdr3_aa: CASSLVPGYNEQFF
cdr3_length: 19; j_call: TRBJ2-5; v_call: TRBV9; cdr3_aa: CASSVEGAWYRDREETQYF
cdr3_length: 15; j_call: TRBJ2-1; v_call: TRBV5-1; cdr3_aa: CASSRRAGGPDEQFF
cdr3_length: 13; j_call: TRBJ2-3; v_call: TRBV9; cdr3_aa: CASQTQLTDTQYF
cdr3_length: 15; j_call: TRBJ1-1; v_call: TRBV18; cdr3_aa: CASSPGTGSLGEAFF
cdr3_length: 14; j_call: TRBJ2-7; v_call: TRBV10-3; cdr3_aa: CAISAAGGPYEQYF
cdr3_length: 15; j_call: TRBJ2-2; v_call: TRBV6-5; cdr3_aa: CASRGVDSNTGELFF
cdr3_length: 15; j_call: TRBJ2-7; v_call: TRBV28; cdr3_aa: CASSPSFGPHYEQYF
cdr3_length: 19; j_call: TRBJ2-5; v_call: TRBV11-2; cdr3_aa: CASSRPLGVAPVLGETQYF
cdr3_length: 15; j_call: TRBJ2-1; v_call: TRBV13; cdr3_aa: CASSFRTSGRSYLFF
cdr3_length: 14; j_call: TRBJ2-2; v_call: TRBV30; cdr3_aa: CAYTDRGGTGELFF
cdr3_length: 18; j_call: TRBJ1-5; v_call: TRBV28; cdr3_aa: CASSAFPGQGAGDQPQHF
cdr3_length: 16; j_call: TRBJ2-7; v_call: TRBV4-2; cdr3_aa: CASSQVEDGQPYEQYF
cdr3_length: 13; j_call: TRBJ2-7; v_call: TRBV6-5; cdr3_aa: CASRRDGTYEQYF
cdr3_length: 11; j_call: TRBJ2-3; v_call: TRBV20-1; cdr3_aa: CSAITGDTQYF
cdr3_length: 15; j_call: TRBJ2-1; v_call: TRBV4-3; cdr3_aa: CASSRQQGTYNEQFF
cdr3_length: 14; j_call: TRBJ1-2; v_call: TRBV6-5; cdr3_aa: CASRRTRDNYGYTF
cdr3_length: 17; j_call: TRBJ1-5; v_call: TRBV19; cdr3_aa: CASSIGDREVGNQPQHF
cdr3_length: 13; j_call: TRBJ2-3; v_call: TRBV6-4; cdr3_aa: CASSAGGTDTQYF
cdr3_length: 15; j_call: TRBJ2-7; v_call: TRBV9; cdr3_aa: CASSVAGKPVAEQYF
cdr3_length: 16; j_call: TRBJ2-5; v_call: TRBV9; cdr3_aa: CASSPGTSDLQETQYF
cdr3_length: 15; j_call: TRBJ1-1; v_call: TRBV19; cdr3_aa: CASSSQGPRDTEAFF
cdr3_length: 17; j_call: TRBJ1-3; v_call: TRBV11-2; cdr3_aa: CASSFPTDQSAGNTIYF
cdr3_length: 15; j_call: TRBJ1-4; v_call: TRBV5-1; cdr3_aa: CASSLGNRINEKLFF
cdr3_length: 12; j_call: TRBJ2-3; v_call: TRBV7-6; cdr3_aa: CASSLEANTQYF
cdr3_length: 15; j_call: TRBJ2-3; v_call: TRBV9; cdr3_aa: CASSTTSGATDTQYF
cdr3_length: 19; j_call: TRBJ2-7; v_call: TRBV9; cdr3_aa: CASRGEQQGRREGQDEQYF
cdr3_length: 15; j_call: TRBJ2-4; v_call: TRBV7-2; cdr3_aa: CASSSFPRGRNIQYF
cdr3_length: 14; j_call: TRBJ2-5; v_call: TRBV29-1; cdr3_aa: CSVGLAGGGETQYF
cdr3_length: 13; j_call: TRBJ2-1; v_call: TRBV10-3; cdr3_aa: CAIVASAGHEQFF
cdr3_length: 14; j_call: TRBJ2-1; v_call: TRBV27; cdr3_aa: CASSGTSGTNEQFF
cdr3_length: 15; j_call: TRBJ1-5; v_call: TRBV9; cdr3_aa: CASSVGGLGNQPQHF
cdr3_length: 14; j_call: TRBJ1-1; v_call: TRBV7-3; cdr3_aa: CASSGMGGSTEAFF
cdr3_length: 16; j_call: TRBJ1-5; v_call: TRBV7-8; cdr3_aa: CASSLGVQVSNQPQHF
cdr3_length: 12; j_call: TRBJ2-2; v_call: TRBV6-5; cdr3_aa: CASSDRGRELFF
cdr3_length: 14; j_call: TRBJ1-4; v_call: TRBV6-6; cdr3_aa: CASSSGTGLGKLFF
cdr3_length: 18; j_call: TRBJ1-5; v_call: TRBV7-2; cdr3_aa: CASSRLTRQGIGNQPQHF
cdr3_length: 22; j_call: TRBJ1-5; v_call: TRBV19; cdr3_aa: CASSIGLAQITTGGAGNQPQHF
cdr3_length: 12; j_call: TRBJ1-4; v_call: TRBV25-1; cdr3_aa: CASRATSEKLFF
cdr3_length: 14; j_call: TRBJ2-7; v_call: TRBV5-1; cdr3_aa: CASSFRTNSYEQYF
cdr3_length: 16; j_call: TRBJ2-1; v_call: TRBV19; cdr3_aa: CASTVGPGKVQNEQFF
cdr3_length: 16; j_call: TRBJ1-6; v_call: TRBV7-9; cdr3_aa: CASSLSGSSYNSPLHF
cdr3_length: 16; j_call: TRBJ2-5; v_call: TRBV10-2; cdr3_aa: CASSVNSGGGAETQYF
cdr3_length: 20; j_call: TRBJ2-1; v_call: TRBV27; cdr3_aa: CASSSMGSGGAFGFYNEQFF
cdr3_length: 15; j_call: TRBJ2-2; v_call: TRBV12-5; cdr3_aa: CASGLVRGGTGELFF
cdr3_length: 11; j_call: .; v_call: TRBV11-1; cdr3_aa: CASSYSYEQYF
cdr3_length: 14; j_call: .; v_call: TRBV19; cdr3_aa: CASAVTGLGYEQYF
cdr3_length: 16; j_call: TRBJ1-2; v_call: TRBV27; cdr3_aa: CASSHQLGQGVNGYTF
cdr3_length: 15; j_call: TRBJ2-1; v_call: TRBV6-5; cdr3_aa: CASSTPSNPYNEQFF
cdr3_length: 14; j_call: TRBJ2-7; v_call: TRBV5-1; cdr3_aa: CASSPEAGSYEQYF
cdr3_length: 15; j_call: TRBJ1-5; v_call: TRBV7-9; cdr3_aa: CASSRGGNSNQPQHF
cdr3_length: 13; j_call: TRBJ1-2; v_call: TRBV6-1; cdr3_aa: CASTEAGDYGYTF
cdr3_length: 13; j_call: TRBJ2-5; v_call: TRBV11-1; cdr3_aa: CASSQDREETQYF
cdr3_length: 14; j_call: TRBJ2-7; v_call: TRBV14; cdr3_aa: CASSQELADYEQYF
cdr3_length: 15; j_call: TRBJ2-7; v_call: TRBV4-3; cdr3_aa: CPSSHTTGVGYEQYF